The 9 T cell receptor beta chains in this list originate from one sample, sequenced in a study of cytomegalovirus exposure and HLA in healthy donors. PCR employed 60 Vbeta and 13 Jbeta primers. Clones were sequenced by immunoSEQ multiplex PCR, and TCRdb holds only the in-frame ones, with some missing. This sample has over 150,000 clones, with more than 70% found just once. Specimen: PBMCs. These receptors all come from a boy between 2 and 10 years old in good health and CMV-seronegative.

This clone came up a few times. The chain joins TRBV5-1 to TRBJ2-2; no reliable D call. The CDR3 has 15 residues. Trimming removed 0 bases from V and 4 bases from J, with 10 bases in between. CDR1 and CDR2 from the germline V gene are SGHRS and YFSETQ. CDR3 nucleotides: TGCGCCAGCAGCTTGGCGTTAGCTTCCACCGGGGAGCTGTTTTTT. Its translation is CASSLALASTGELFF.

V is TRBV7-9 and J is TRBJ2-2; 8 bases agree with TRBD2. Unmatched junction bases numbered 12, after V lost 7 bases and J lost 5 bases. The CDR3 is 16 residues long. Germline CDR1 SEHNR, CDR2 FQNEAQ (reference sequence). CDR3 in amino acids: CASTPTVAGKTGELFF. CDR3 sequence (DNA): TGTGCCAGCACTCCAACGGTAGCGGGAAAAACCGGGGAGCTGTTTTTT.

The V gene is TRBV29-1, the J gene TRBJ1-1, with D possibly being TRBD1 (5 bases). The CDR3 extends over 12 amino acids. V shed 6 bases and J shed 6 bases, with 14 bases lying between them. The germline V gene encodes CDR1 SQVTM and CDR2 ANQGSEA. CDR3 nucleotide sequence: TGCAGCGTCAGGGTTTTGGGATCTGAAGCTTTCTTT. Amino acids: CSVRVLGSEAFF.

The chain uses TRBV25-1 and TRBJ2-7; possible D gene TRBD1, 5 bases. V lost 6 bases, J lost 1 base, and 7 bases lay in between. The CDR3 contains 12 residues. In germline, CDR1 is MGHDK, CDR2 SYGVNS. The chain's CDR3 is CASSRESYEQYF. The CDR3, as DNA: TGTGCCAGCAGCAGGGAATCCTACGAGCAGTACTTC.

The chain recombines TRBV9 with TRBJ2-1, with TRBD2 matching 7 bases. V gave up 0 bases and J gave up 8 bases; unmatched junction bases: 8. The CDR3 is made up of 15 amino acids. From germline, CDR1 is SGDLS and CDR2 YYNGEE. The CDR3 nucleotides read TGTGCCAGCAGCGTAGTAGAGGGAGGGCCGGATGAGCAGTTCTTC. Translated, it gives CASSVVEGGPDEQFF.

This sequence joins TRBV30 and TRBJ2-3, with 14 bases fitting TRBD2. Trimming at V came to 4 bases and at J to 5 bases, leaving 5 bases not matched to a gene. There are 15 residues in the CDR3. CDR1 is GTSNPN, CDR2 SVGIG, per germline (reference sequence). This CDR3 is CAWTGGTSGRDTQYF. In DNA, the CDR3 is TGTGCCTGGACCGGTGGGACTAGCGGGAGAGATACGCAGTATTTT.

This rearrangement joins TRBV19 to TRBJ2-7, with D possibly being TRBD2 (7 bases). The ends were cut back, 5 bases at V and 2 bases at J, with 13 bases in the middle. CDR3 length equals 14 residues. CDR1 is LNHDA and CDR2 is SQIVND in the germline V gene (reference sequence). CDR3 amino acids: CASSWGGQTYEQYF. CDR3 coding DNA: TGTGCCAGTAGTTGGGGGGGGCAGACCTACGAGCAGTACTTC.

This chain links TRBV10-2 with TRBJ2-5, with D perhaps matching TRBD1 (5 bases). This CDR3 is 14 amino acids long. The germline gives CDR1 WSHSY, CDR2 SAAADI. With 0 bases removed from V and 5 bases from J, the gap between germline ends came to 10 bases. The CDR3 loop is CASSESGQRETQYF. The CDR3 coding sequence is TGCGCCAGCAGTGAGTCGGGGCAAAGGGAGACCCAGTACTTC.

V gene TRBV9 combines with J gene TRBJ1-1, with no clear D. V was shortened by 0 bases and J by 1 base, with 7 bases between the two germline ends. The germline V gene encodes CDR1 SGDLS and CDR2 YYNGEE. The CDR3 runs to 14 residues. This CDR3 reads CASSVGAQNTEAFF. CDR3 sequence (DNA): TGTGCCAGCAGCGTAGGGGCACAGAACACTGAAGCTTTCTTT.